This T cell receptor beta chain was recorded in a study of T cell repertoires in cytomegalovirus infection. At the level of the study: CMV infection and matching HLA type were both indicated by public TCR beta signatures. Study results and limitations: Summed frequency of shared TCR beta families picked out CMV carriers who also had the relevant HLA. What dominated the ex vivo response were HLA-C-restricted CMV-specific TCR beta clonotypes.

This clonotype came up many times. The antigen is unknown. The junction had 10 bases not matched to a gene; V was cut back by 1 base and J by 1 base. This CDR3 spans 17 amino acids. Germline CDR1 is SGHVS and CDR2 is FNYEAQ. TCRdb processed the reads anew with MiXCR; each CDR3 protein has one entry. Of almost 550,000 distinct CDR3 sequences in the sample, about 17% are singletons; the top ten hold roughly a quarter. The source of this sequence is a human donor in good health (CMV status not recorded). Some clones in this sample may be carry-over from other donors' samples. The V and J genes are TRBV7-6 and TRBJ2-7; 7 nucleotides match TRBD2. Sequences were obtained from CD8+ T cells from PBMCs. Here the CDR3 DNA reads TGTGCCAGCAGCTTAGGGGCTGGCGGGAGCGAGTCCTACGAGCAGTACTTC. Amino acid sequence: CASSLGAGGSESYEQYF.